This T cell receptor (beta chain) was recovered during a study of CD8 T cells in ankylosing spondylitis. Overall study findings and caveats: Disease-linked clones were found to be CD8+ and relatively rare in peripheral blood. There was a TCR beta motif, made of 7 to 9 highly homologous variants, that appeared characteristic of ankylosing spondylitis blood. Some of these motif variants have turned up before, in reports on reactive arthritis synovial fluid and blood.

This clonotype showed up just a few times. What it recognizes is unknown. Germline CDR1 and CDR2: GTSNPN and SVGIG (reference sequence). This CDR3 has 13 amino acids. Trimming took off 2 bases at V and 5 bases at J, with 11 bases between the two ends. Generation of TCR beta libraries employed quantitative 5'-RACE incorporating molecular barcodes. TCRdb recomputed calls from the 5' RACE reads with MiXCR, one row per CDR3 protein. Of 300,000 to 350,000 distinct CDR3 sequences listed, roughly 10% are singletons. Sample: blood, either unsorted or a sorted T cell fraction (not recorded which). The TCR was taken from a female donor with ankylosing spondylitis or in good health (not recorded which). V and J are TRBV30 and TRBJ2-3; D is ambiguous. The CDR3 DNA reads TGTGCCTGGAGTAGCCCGGGCGGAGATACGCAGTATTTT. Protein product: CAWSSPGGDTQYF.